One and the same sample provided the 5 T cell receptor beta chains below, sequenced in a study of blood T cells in healthy people across ages (dated by TCRdb to the mid-2010s). Libraries were prepared through 5' RACE. These reads were obtained on an Illumina HiSeq 2500. A second PCR of roughly 7 to 11 cycles was performed with a sample-barcoded 5' primer and a J-beta primer mix. The public reads were reanalyzed by TCRdb: fastp trimming at Q25, MiXCR alignment, in-frame beta chains only. Every distinct CDR3 protein forms one entry, paired with its most common genes and DNA. The sample yields hundreds of thousands of distinct CDR3 sequences; under 30% were counted once. Just over 8.5% of the sample lies in the top ten. This sample also appeared in a second study, on T cells of mothers and their children.

The sequencing sample was made of blood. Receptor source: a boy aged 5-17 years in good health.

The J gene is TRBJ2-5, the V gene TRBV28, with D unclear. The CDR3 is 8 residues long. Germline CDR1 is MDHEN and CDR2 is SYDVKM. The V end was cut by 6 bases, the J end by 14 bases, with 7 bases between. The CDR3 nucleotides are TGTGCCAGCAGCCCCGGCTACTTC. Protein product: CASSPGYF. Full variable domain (rest looked up from reference TRBV28 and TRBJ2-5): DVKVTQSSRYLVKRTGEKVFLECVQDMDHENMFWYRQDPGLGLRLIYFSYDVKMKEKGDIPEGYSVSREKKERFSLILESASTNQTSMYLCASSPGYFGPGTRLLVL.

In its sample, this clonotype was seen a few times. V gene TRBV15 combines with J gene TRBJ2-2, with a possible D match to TRBD1 (5 bases). CDR1 is LNHNV, CDR2 YYDKDF, per germline (reference sequence). With 7 bases removed from V and 5 bases from J, the gap between germline ends came to 17 bases. This CDR3 contains 15 residues. The CDR3 region is CATTILEDKTGELFF. CDR3 bases: TGTGCCACCACCATCCTCGAGGACAAAACCGGGGAGCTGTTTTTT.

The genes are TRBV27 and TRBJ1-6; the D is unclear. The germline V gene has CDR1 MNHEY and CDR2 SMNVEV (reference sequence). Trimming pared 5 bases from V and 10 bases from J, leaving 15 bases between. This CDR3 is built from 14 residues. The CDR3, as DNA: TGTGCCAGCAGTCCCGATGGGAGCTCCTCACCCCTCCACTTT. It specifies CASSPDGSSSPLHF.

The rearrangement links TRBV12-3 or TRBV12-4 to TRBJ1-2; unclear D gene. V lost 0 bases, J lost 5 bases, and 16 bases lay in between. The CDR3 has 16 amino acids. The CDR3 sequence is CASSLAPEQRPYGYTF. Written as DNA, the CDR3 is TGTGCCAGCAGTTTAGCGCCGGAACAGCGTCCATATGGCTACACCTTC.

This clonotype came up a few times. V gene TRBV7-9 combines with J gene TRBJ2-1, with TRBD1 matching 8 bases. CDR1 is SEHNR and CDR2 is FQNEAQ in the germline V gene (reference sequence). CDR3 length equals 14 residues. V dropped 8 bases and J dropped 9; count of bases not matched to a gene: 12. The chain's CDR3 is CASGIQGGGIEQFF. The CDR3 nucleotides read TGTGCCAGCGGGATACAGGGGGGAGGTATTGAGCAGTTCTTC. The complete variable domain, with remaining parts taken from reference TRBV7-9 and TRBJ2-1, reads DTGVSQNPRHKITKRGQNVTFRCDPISEHNRLYWYRQTLGQGPEFLTYFQNEAQLEKSRLLSDRFSAERPKGSFSTLEIQRTEQGDSAMYLCASGIQGGGIEQFFGPGTRLTVL.